This T cell receptor (beta chain) was obtained from a study of Ad26.COV2.S vaccination and SARS-CoV-2 variants. This sample's treatment: around 19 received Ad26.COV2.S at low or high dose, single or two shots; about five received placebo; per-sample allocation not given. Samples analyzed were those drawn on day 63 after the first vaccine or placebo injection. Points on this clone: Its antigen is currently unknown.

Notes on the study in general: Participants given vaccine showed non-spike TCR breadth similar to that of placebo recipients.

Assay: immunoSEQ multiplex PCR; the TCRdb copy retains only in-frame clones and omits some. The sample yields 300,000 to 350,000 clones, roughly 90% seen once. The CDR3 totals 15 residues. V was pared by 3 bases and J by 5 bases, with 16 bases between. Germline CDR1 is MDHEN and CDR2 is SYDVKM. The origin of this receptor is a person aged 18 to 59 who received the Ad26.COV2.S COVID-19 vaccine or a placebo. V is TRBV28 and J is TRBJ1-1; D is undetermined. The source material was peripheral blood, sampled in a trial of Ad26.COV2.S vaccine versus placebo. CDR3 sequence: CASSFLPPQRTEAFF. CDR3 coding DNA: TGTGCCAGCAGTTTTTTACCCCCCCAGAGGACTGAAGCTTTCTTT.